The present T cell receptor beta chain was sequenced within a study of spatial heterogeneity in lung cancer. CDR1 and CDR2 (germline): SGHNT, YYREEE (reference sequence). V was pared by 4 bases and J by 6 bases, with 9 bases of the junction left unmatched. CDR3 length: 14 residues. MiXCR, run by TCRdb on the 5' RACE reads, gives a single entry per CDR3 protein. The sample contains more than 30,000 distinct CDR3 sequences, roughly 5.6% of which appear only once. As for time point: sample taken at primary tumor resection. Tumor, nontumor lung or frozen PBMC supplied whole RNA, sequenced without sorting.

This material consisted of PBMCs, taken at surgery. This clonotype was obtained from a female donor with early-stage non-small cell lung cancer. The V call is TRBV5-4, the J call TRBJ1-2, with 7 bases that match TRBD1. CDR3 coding DNA: TGTGCCAGCAGCCGATCGGACAGGTTACATGGCTACACCTTC. Its translation: CASSRSDRLHGYTF. The full variable domain, with the rest looked up from reference TRBV5-4 and TRBJ1-2, is ETGVTQSPTHLIKTRGQQVTLRCSSQSGHNTVSWYQQALGQGPQFIFQYYREEENGRGNFPPRFSGLQFPNYSSELNVNALELDDSALYLCASSRSDRLHGYTFGSGTRLTVV.